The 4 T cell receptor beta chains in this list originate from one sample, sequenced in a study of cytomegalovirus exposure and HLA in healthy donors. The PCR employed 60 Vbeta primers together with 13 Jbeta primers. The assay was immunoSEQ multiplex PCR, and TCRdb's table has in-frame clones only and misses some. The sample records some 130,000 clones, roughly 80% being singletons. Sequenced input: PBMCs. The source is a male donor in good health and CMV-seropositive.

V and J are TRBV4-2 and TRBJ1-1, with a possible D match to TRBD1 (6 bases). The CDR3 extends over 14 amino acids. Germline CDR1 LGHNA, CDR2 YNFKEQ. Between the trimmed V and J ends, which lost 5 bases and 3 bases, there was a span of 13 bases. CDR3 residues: CASSGRQEYTEAFF. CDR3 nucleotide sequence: TGTGCCAGCAGCGGCCGACAGGAATACACTGAAGCTTTCTTT.

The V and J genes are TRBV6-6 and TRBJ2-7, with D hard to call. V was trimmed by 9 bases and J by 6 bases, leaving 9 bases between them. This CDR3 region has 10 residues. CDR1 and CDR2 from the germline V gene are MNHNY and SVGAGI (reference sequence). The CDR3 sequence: CARREAEQYF. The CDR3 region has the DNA TGTGCCAGGAGAGAGGCCGAGCAGTACTTC.

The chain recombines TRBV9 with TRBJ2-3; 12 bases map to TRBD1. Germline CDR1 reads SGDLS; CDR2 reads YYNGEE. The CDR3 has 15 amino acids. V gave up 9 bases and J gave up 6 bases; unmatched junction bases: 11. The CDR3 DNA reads TGTGCCACCAACGAGAGGGGACAGGGGGCTGATACGCAGTATTTT. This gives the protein CATNERGQGADTQYF. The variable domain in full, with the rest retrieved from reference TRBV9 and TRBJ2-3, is DSGVTQTPKHLITATGQRVTLRCSPRSGDLSVYWYQQSLDQGLQFLIQYYNGEERAKGNILERFSAQQFPDLHSELNLSSLELGDSALYFCATNERGQGADTQYFGPGTRLTVL.

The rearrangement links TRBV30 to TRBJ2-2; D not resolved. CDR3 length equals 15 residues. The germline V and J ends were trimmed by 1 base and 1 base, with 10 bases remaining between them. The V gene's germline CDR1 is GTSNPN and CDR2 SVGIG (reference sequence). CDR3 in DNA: TGTGCCTGGAGTGGTGGGCCAGGGAACACCGGGGAGCTGTTTTTT. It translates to CAWSGGPGNTGELFF.